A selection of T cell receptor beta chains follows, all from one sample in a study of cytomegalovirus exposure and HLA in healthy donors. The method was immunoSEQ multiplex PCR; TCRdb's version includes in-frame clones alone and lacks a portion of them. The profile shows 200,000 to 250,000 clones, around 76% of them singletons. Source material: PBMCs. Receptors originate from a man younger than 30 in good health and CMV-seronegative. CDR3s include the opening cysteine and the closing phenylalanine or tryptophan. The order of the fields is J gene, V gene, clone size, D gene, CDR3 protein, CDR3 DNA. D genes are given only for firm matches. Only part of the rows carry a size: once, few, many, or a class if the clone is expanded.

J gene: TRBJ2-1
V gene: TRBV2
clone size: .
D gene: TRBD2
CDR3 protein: CASRDPRAGGRPLHNEQFF
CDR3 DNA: TGTGCCAGCAGGGACCCCCGTGCTGGCGGGAGGCCTCTCCACAATGAGCAGTTCTTC

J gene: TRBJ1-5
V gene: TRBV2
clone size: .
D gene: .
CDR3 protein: CAVRGVNQPQHF
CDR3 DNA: TGTGCCGTCCGGGGGGTCAATCAGCCCCAGCATTTT

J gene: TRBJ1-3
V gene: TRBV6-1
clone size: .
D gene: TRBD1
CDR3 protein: CASSWDRSGNTIYF
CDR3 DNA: TGTGCCAGCAGTTGGGACAGATCTGGAAACACCATATATTTT

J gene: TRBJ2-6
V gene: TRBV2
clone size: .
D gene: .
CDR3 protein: CASRLLIPIGANVLTF
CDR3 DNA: TGTGCCAGCAGACTACTTATCCCGATTGGGGCCAACGTCCTGACTTTC

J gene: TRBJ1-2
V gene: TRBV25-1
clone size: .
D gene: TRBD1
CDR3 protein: CASSDGQENYGYTF
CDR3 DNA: TGTGCCAGCAGTGATGGACAGGAAAACTATGGCTACACCTTC

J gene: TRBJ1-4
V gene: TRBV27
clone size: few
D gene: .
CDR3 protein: CASSPLSSQATNEKLFF
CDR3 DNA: TGTGCCAGCAGTCCCCTATCGTCGCAGGCAACTAATGAAAAACTGTTTTTT

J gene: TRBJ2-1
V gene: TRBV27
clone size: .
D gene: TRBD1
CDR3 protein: CASGGQPFGRNEQFF
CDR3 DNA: TGTGCCAGCGGGGGACAGCCATTTGGTAGGAATGAGCAGTTCTTC

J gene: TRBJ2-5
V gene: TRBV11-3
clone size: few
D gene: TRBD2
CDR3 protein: CASSHGEGAGEQYF
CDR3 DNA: TGTGCCAGCAGCCACGGGGAGGGAGCGGGGGAGCAGTACTTC

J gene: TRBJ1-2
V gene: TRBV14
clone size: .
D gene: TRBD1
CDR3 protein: CASSQGGGYRDRANYGYTF
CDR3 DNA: TGTGCCAGCAGCCAAGGGGGCGGGTATCGGGACAGAGCTAACTATGGCTACACCTTC

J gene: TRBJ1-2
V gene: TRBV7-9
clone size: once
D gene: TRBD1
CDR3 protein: CASSLALQGPYGYTF
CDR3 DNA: TGTGCCAGCAGCTTAGCCTTACAGGGGCCCTATGGCTACACCTTC

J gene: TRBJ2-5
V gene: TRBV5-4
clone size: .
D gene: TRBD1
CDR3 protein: CASSRQGGETQYF
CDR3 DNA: TGTGCCAGCAGCCGACAGGGTGGAGAGACCCAGTACTTC

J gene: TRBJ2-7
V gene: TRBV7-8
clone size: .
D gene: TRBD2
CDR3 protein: CASSVLAGGPDEQYF
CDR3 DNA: TGTGCCAGCAGCGTACTAGCGGGAGGGCCAGACGAGCAGTACTTC

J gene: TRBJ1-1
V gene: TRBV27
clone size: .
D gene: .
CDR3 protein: CASIGGGAGDTEAFF
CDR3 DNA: TGTGCCAGCATAGGCGGGGGGGCGGGTGACACTGAAGCTTTCTTT

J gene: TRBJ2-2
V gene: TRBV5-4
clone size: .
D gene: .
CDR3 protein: CASTIRRAANTGELFF
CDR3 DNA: TGTGCCAGCACCATTAGGAGAGCGGCGAACACCGGGGAGCTGTTTTTT

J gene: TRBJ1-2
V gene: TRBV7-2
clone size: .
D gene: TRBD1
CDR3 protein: CASSSGGGTGGYGYTF
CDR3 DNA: TGTGCCAGCAGCTCCGGGGGGGGGACAGGGGGCTATGGCTACACCTTC

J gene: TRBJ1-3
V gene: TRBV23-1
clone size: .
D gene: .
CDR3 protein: CASSRLQGSRPLSGNTIYF
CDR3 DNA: TGCGCCAGCAGTCGTCTCCAGGGATCGCGCCCCCTCTCTGGAAACACCATATATTTT

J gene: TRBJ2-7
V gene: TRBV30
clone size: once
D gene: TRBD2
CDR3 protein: CAWSVAGGRSYEQYF
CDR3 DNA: TGTGCCTGGAGTGTAGCGGGAGGCCGTTCCTACGAGCAGTACTTC

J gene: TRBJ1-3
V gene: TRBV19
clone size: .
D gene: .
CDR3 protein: CASERGDSGNTIYF
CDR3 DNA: TGTGCCAGCGAAAGGGGTGACTCTGGAAACACCATATATTTT

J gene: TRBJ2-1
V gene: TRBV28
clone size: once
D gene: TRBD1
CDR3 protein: CASSLSTGGRQFF
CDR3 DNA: TGTGCCAGCAGTTTAAGTACAGGGGGCAGGCAGTTCTTC

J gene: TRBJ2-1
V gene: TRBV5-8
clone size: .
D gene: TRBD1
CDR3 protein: CASSLRDSSNNEQFF
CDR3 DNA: TGTGCCAGCAGCTTGCGGGACAGCTCCAACAATGAGCAGTTCTTC

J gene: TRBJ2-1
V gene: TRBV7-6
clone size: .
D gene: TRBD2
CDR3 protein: CASSFYQMGTSGHNEQFF
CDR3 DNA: TGTGCCAGCAGCTTTTACCAGATGGGTACTAGCGGCCACAATGAGCAGTTCTTC

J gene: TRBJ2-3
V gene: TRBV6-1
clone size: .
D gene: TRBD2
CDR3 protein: CASSYSGSFTDTQYF
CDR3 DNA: TGTGCCAGCAGCTATAGCGGGAGTTTCACAGATACGCAGTATTTT

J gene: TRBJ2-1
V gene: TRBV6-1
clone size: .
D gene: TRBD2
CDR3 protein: CASRQLAGPYNEQFF
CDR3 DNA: TGTGCCAGCAGGCAACTAGCGGGGCCCTACAATGAGCAGTTCTTC

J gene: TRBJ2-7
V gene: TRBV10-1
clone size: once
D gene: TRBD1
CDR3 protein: CASSSRDRTAYEQYF
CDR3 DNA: TGCGCCAGCAGCTCCCGGGACAGGACGGCCTACGAGCAGTACTTC

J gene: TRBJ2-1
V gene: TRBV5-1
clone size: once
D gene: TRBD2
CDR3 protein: CASSLGTSGTNEQFF
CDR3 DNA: TGCGCCAGCAGCTTGGGGACTAGCGGGACTAATGAGCAGTTCTTC

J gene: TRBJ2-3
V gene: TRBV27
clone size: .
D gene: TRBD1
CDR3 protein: CASSSGTASTDTQYF
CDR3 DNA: TGTGCCAGCAGTTCGGGGACAGCTAGCACAGATACGCAGTATTTT

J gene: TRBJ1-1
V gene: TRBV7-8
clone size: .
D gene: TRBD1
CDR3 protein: CASSPYSGTGATEAFF
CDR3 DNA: TGTGCCAGCAGCCCATACTCAGGGACAGGGGCCACTGAAGCTTTCTTT

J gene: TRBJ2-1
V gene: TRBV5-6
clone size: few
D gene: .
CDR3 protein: CASSLETGEQFF
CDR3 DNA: TGTGCCAGCAGCCTCGAAACAGGGGAGCAGTTCTTC

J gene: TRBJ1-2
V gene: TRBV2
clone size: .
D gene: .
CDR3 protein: CASSKGHANYGYTF
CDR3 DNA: TGTGCCAGCAGTAAGGGGCACGCTAACTATGGCTACACCTTC

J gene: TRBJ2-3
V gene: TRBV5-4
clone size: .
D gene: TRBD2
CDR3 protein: CASSLGTSGSLSDTQYF
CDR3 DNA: TGTGCCAGCAGCTTGGGGACTAGCGGGAGTCTTTCAGATACGCAGTATTTT

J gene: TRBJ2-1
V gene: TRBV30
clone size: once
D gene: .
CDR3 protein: CALTGNEQFF
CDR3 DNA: TGTGCCTTAACCGGGAATGAGCAGTTCTTC

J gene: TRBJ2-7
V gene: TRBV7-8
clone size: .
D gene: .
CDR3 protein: CASSPTVQGHREQYF
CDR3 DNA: TGTGCCAGCAGCCCAACTGTCCAGGGGCACCGCGAGCAGTACTTC

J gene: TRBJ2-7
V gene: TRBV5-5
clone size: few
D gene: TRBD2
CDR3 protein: CASSPAAGGHEQYF
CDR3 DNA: TGTGCCAGCAGCCCCGCGGCGGGAGGTCACGAGCAGTACTTC

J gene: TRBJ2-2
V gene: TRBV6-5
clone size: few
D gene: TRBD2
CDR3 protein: CASSELADTGELFF
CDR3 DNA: TGTGCCAGCAGTGAACTAGCGGACACCGGGGAGCTGTTTTTT

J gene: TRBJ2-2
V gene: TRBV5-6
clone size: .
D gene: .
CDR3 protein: CASSFPTGSRTGELFF
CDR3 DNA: TGTGCCAGCAGCTTCCCCACAGGGTCAAGGACCGGGGAGCTGTTTTTT

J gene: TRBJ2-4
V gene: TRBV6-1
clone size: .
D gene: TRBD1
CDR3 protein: CASNSGQGGIQYF
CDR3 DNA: TGTGCCAGCAACTCCGGACAGGGCGGCATTCAGTACTTC

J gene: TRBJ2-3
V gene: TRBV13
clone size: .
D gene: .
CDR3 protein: CASSSSELSSTDTQYF
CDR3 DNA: TGTGCCAGCAGCTCCTCTGAGTTGAGTTCCACAGATACGCAGTATTTT

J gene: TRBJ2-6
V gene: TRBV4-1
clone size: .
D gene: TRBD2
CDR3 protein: CASSQSFSHQGTSRSGANVLTF
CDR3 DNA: TGCGCCAGCAGCCAATCCTTCAGCCACCAAGGGACTAGTCGGTCTGGGGCCAACGTCCTGACTTTC

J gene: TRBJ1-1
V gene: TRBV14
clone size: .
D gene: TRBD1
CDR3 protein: CASSRDSLMNTEAFF
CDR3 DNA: TGTGCCAGCAGCCGGGACAGCTTAATGAACACTGAAGCTTTCTTT

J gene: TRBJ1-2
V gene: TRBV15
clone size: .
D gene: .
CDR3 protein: CATSRGEYGYTF
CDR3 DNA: TGTGCCACCAGCAGAGGGGAGTATGGCTACACCTTC

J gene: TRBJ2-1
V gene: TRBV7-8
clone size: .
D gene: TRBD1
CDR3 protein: CASSAREYRGQLGSYNEQFF
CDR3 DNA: TGTGCCAGCAGCGCCCGCGAATACAGGGGGCAACTGGGCTCCTACAATGAGCAGTTCTTC

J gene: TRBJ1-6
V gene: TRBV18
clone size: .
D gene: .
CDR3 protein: CASSSNRNSPLHF
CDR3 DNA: TGTGCCAGCTCATCGAACAGGAATTCACCCCTCCACTTT

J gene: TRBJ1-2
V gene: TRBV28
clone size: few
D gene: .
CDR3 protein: CASSARHGYTF
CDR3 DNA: TGTGCCAGCAGTGCGAGGCATGGCTACACCTTC

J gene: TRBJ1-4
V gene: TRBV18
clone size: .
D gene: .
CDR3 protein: CASSFNRATNEKLFF
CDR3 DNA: TGTGCCAGCTCGTTCAACAGGGCGACTAATGAAAAACTGTTTTTT

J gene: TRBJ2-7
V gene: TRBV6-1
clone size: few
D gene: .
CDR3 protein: CASSIYEQYF
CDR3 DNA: TGTGCCAGCAGCATCTACGAGCAGTACTTC

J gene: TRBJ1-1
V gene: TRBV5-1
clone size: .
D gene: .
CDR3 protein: CASSWSQGQEVAFF
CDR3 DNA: TGCGCCAGCAGCTGGTCTCAGGGGCAAGAGGTAGCTTTCTTT

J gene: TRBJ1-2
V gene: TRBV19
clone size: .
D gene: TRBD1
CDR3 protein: CASSFWTGPRYGYTF
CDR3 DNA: TGTGCCAGTAGTTTCTGGACAGGGCCACGGTATGGCTACACCTTC

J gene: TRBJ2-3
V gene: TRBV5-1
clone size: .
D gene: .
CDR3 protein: CASSSIAAADTQYF
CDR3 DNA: TGCGCCAGCAGCTCGATTGCGGCCGCAGATACGCAGTATTTT

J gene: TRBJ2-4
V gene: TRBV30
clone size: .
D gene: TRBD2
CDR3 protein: CAWRAGLANIQYF
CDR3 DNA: TGTGCCTGGAGAGCGGGACTAGCGAACATTCAGTACTTC

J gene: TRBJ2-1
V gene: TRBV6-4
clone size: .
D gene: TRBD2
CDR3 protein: CASRPSGRNEQFF
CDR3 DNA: TGTGCCAGCAGGCCTAGCGGGAGAAATGAGCAGTTCTTC

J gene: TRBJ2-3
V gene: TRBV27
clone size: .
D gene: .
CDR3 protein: CASSRGQTSTDTQYF
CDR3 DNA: TGTGCCAGCAGTAGGGGACAAACTAGCACAGATACGCAGTATTTT

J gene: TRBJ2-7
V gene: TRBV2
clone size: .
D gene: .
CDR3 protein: CASKGDPLEQYF
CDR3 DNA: TGTGCCAGCAAAGGGGATCCGCTCGAGCAGTACTTC

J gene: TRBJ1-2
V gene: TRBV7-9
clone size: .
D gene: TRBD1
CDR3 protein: CASSAGQGGGYTF
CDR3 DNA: TGTGCCAGCAGCGCGGGACAGGGTGGTGGCTACACCTTC